A single sample gave rise to the 15 T cell receptor beta chains below, sequenced in a study of T-cell reconstitution after alpha-beta-depleted transplantation in children. Researchers prepared the TCRbeta library using unique molecular identifiers, the study reports. From the PCR reads, TCRdb called clonotypes with MiXCR, one entry per CDR3 protein. This sample has some 500,000 distinct CDR3 sequences; 15% to 20% occur once, and the top ten carry roughly 3.3%. Here the sequenced sample was PBMCs from the stem cell graft donor, taken from the stem cell graft. The receptors stem from a human donor who donated a stem cell graft to a child with acute lymphoblastic leukemia.

In its sample, this clonotype was seen a few times. The chain recombines TRBV12-3 or TRBV12-4 with TRBJ2-1, with a tentative D call TRBD2 (6 bases). V lost 7 bases and J lost 2, with 15 bases in between. The CDR3 is 15 residues long. This CDR3 reads CASTETRHTYNEQFF. CDR3 bases: TGTGCCAGCACCGAGACTAGGCACACCTACAATGAGCAGTTCTTC.

Only a few counts were recorded for this clonotype. V usage is TRBV2 and J usage is TRBJ1-5, with D unresolved. The V gene's germline CDR1 is SNHLY and CDR2 FYNNEI. V shed 3 bases and J shed 0 bases, with 15 bases lying between them. The CDR3 runs to 17 residues. CDR3 nucleotides: TGTGCCAGCAGTGACAGGCTCCTACTCTATAGCAATCAGCCCCAGCATTTT. Its translation: CASSDRLLLYSNQPQHF.

The J gene is TRBJ2-7, the V gene TRBV12-3 or TRBV12-4; no definite D call. The CDR3 loop spans 12 amino acids. V was shortened by 5 bases and J by 4 bases, with 9 bases between the two germline ends. The CDR3 here is CASSPVRYEQYF. Here the CDR3 DNA reads TGTGCCAGCAGTCCCGTTAGATACGAGCAGTACTTC.

This clonotype was counted a few times. This chain uses TRBV5-6 with TRBJ1-2; D is ambiguous. The length of the CDR3 is 15 residues. Germline values: CDR1 SGHDT, CDR2 YYEEEE. V lost 5 bases, J lost 1 base, and 15 bases lay in between. The CDR3 sequence is CASRSINGRNYGYTF. CDR3 coding DNA: TGTGCCAGCAGATCGATAAATGGGCGTAACTATGGCTACACCTTC. Complete variable domain (other parts from reference TRBV5-6 and TRBJ1-2): DAGVTQSPTHLIKTRGQQVTLRCSPKSGHDTVSWYQQALGQGPQFIFQYYEEEERQRGNFPDRFSGHQFPNYSSELNVNALLLGDSALYLCASRSINGRNYGYTFGSGTRLTVV.

The chain is built from TRBV12-5 and TRBJ2-7, with D unclear. Trimming pared 3 bases from V and 1 base from J, leaving 7 bases between. Germline-derived CDR1 and CDR2 are LGHNT and FRNRAP. The CDR3 contains 13 residues. CDR3 residues: CASGFDGSYEQYF. The DNA of the CDR3 is TGTGCTAGTGGTTTCGACGGGTCCTACGAGCAGTACTTC.

This clonotype has a handful of counts. The V and J genes are TRBV5-1 and TRBJ2-7; either TRBD1 or TRBD2 may supply D (5 bases each). Trimming stripped 0 bases from V and 6 bases from J, with 10 bases between. This CDR3 has 13 amino acids. The germline gives CDR1 SGHRS, CDR2 YFSETQ. The CDR3 DNA reads TGCGCCAGCAGCTTGGCCGAGGGGCGCGAGCAGTACTTC. This encodes CASSLAEGREQYF.

This clonotype was detected only a few times. This chain links TRBV6-2 or TRBV6-3 with TRBJ2-7; perhaps TRBD2 as D (5 bases). CDR1 and CDR2 from the germline V gene are MNHEY and SVGEGT. The CDR3 runs to 16 residues. V was cut by 0 bases and J by 0 bases, with 12 bases left in between. CDR3 in DNA: TGTGCCAGCAGTTACTCGATCCTGGGGAGCTCCTACGAGCAGTACTTC. Protein sequence: CASSYSILGSSYEQYF.

V gene TRBV3-1 combines with J gene TRBJ2-5, with D possibly matching TRBD2 (6 bases). Trimming pared 4 bases from V and 4 bases from J, leaving 16 bases between. Germline CDR1 is LGHDT and CDR2 is YNNKEL (reference sequence). The CDR3 covers 15 residues. This CDR3 reads CASSRNGLTVETQYF. As DNA, the CDR3 is TGTGCCAGCAGCCGGAATGGACTAACCGTAGAGACCCAGTACTTC.

This clonotype was detected ten times or more. The chain is built from TRBV12-3 or TRBV12-4 and TRBJ1-2; D gene uncertain. The CDR3 contains 11 residues. Deletions cut 3 bases from V and 6 bases from J, with 5 bases between. The CDR3 here is CASSFGDGYTF. The CDR3 bases are TGTGCCAGCAGTTTCGGGGATGGCTACACCTTC.

This clonotype was seen a few times. The rearrangement joins TRBV27 to TRBJ2-2; 9 nucleotides line up with TRBD1. Losses at the gene ends were 5 bases for V and 12 bases for J; bases not matched to a gene: 16. The germline CDR1 and CDR2 sequences are MNHEY and SMNVEV (reference sequence). This CDR3 contains 16 residues. CDR3 amino acids: CASSPTAYGQGTKLFF. As DNA, the CDR3 is TGTGCCAGCAGTCCTACAGCTTATGGACAGGGGACGAAGCTGTTTTTT.

This clonotype was seen more than once but under ten times. The chain couples TRBV27 to TRBJ2-7, with D hard to call. There are 13 residues in the CDR3. The germline V gene encodes CDR1 MNHEY and CDR2 SMNVEV (reference sequence). Between the trimmed V and J ends, which lost 8 bases and 6 bases, there was a span of 17 bases. CDR3 loop: CASSPVDGAEQYF. The DNA of the CDR3 is TGTGCCAGCTCCCCGGTCGATGGAGCCGAGCAGTACTTC.

This chain joins TRBV12-3 or TRBV12-4 and TRBJ1-2, with TRBD1 identical over 11 bases. The V segment lost 6 bases and the J segment 4 bases; nucleotides outside the gene matches: 7. The CDR3 sequence is 15 residues long. The CDR3 loop is CASSSGTGGGYGYTF. In nucleotides, the CDR3 is TGTGCCAGCAGCTCCGGGACAGGGGGAGGCTATGGCTACACCTTC.

This clonotype came up a few times. The chain joins TRBV11-1 to TRBJ1-4; D not certain. Germline loops: CDR1 SGHAT, CDR2 FQDESV (reference sequence). The CDR3 is 18 amino acids. The V end was cut by 7 bases, the J end by 3 bases, with 24 bases between. CDR3 residues: CASTPARGGSIANEKLFF. The DNA of the CDR3 is TGTGCCAGCACCCCAGCGCGGGGAGGGTCAATCGCTAATGAAAAACTGTTTTTT.

This clonotype was observed a few times. The chain employs TRBV12-3 or TRBV12-4 and TRBJ2-1; D unclear. V dropped 4 bases and J dropped 8 bases, with 15 bases sitting between them. The CDR3 sequence is 14 residues long. As DNA, the CDR3 is TGTGCCAGCAGTTCCTCTTTCCTTGGGGATGAGCAGTTCTTC. Translated, it gives CASSSSFLGDEQFF.

The chain employs TRBV6-5 and TRBJ2-3; 9 nucleotides agree with TRBD2. Per the germline V gene, CDR1 is MNHEY and CDR2 is SVGAGI. V lost 0 bases and J lost 1; bases outside the gene matches: 5. This CDR3 has 17 residues. This chain's CDR3 is CASSYSEREERTDTQYF. The CDR3, as DNA: TGTGCCAGCAGTTACTCGGAGCGGGAGGAGCGCACAGATACGCAGTATTTT.